These 26 T cell receptor beta chains came from one sample sequenced in a study of CD8+CD57+ T cells in acquired aplastic anemia. TCR beta VDJ combinations and CDR3 sequences were profiled from genomic DNA. In TCRdb, the reads were re-called with MiXCR into one record per CDR3 protein. The sample has about 290,000 distinct CDR3 sequences, around three fifths seen once. CD8+CD57+ cell expansion, shown by flow cytometry, had occurred in the patients selected for sequencing. The material sequenced was sorted CD4+, CD8+, or CD8+CD57+ T cells (not recorded which) from PBMCs. Source of these receptors: a human donor with aplastic anemia.

This chain links TRBV19 with TRBJ2-2; either TRBD1 or TRBD2 may fit D (6 bases each). Germline V gene sequence: CDR1 LNHDA, CDR2 SQIVND (reference sequence). Trimming cost V 4 bases and J 2 bases, with 11 bases left between them. The length of the CDR3 is 15 residues. In DNA, the CDR3 is TGTGCCAGTAGTAAGGGGGGCGGAAACACCGGGGAGCTGTTTTTT. Translation: CASSKGGGNTGELFF.

V usage is TRBV15 and J usage is TRBJ2-7, with 8 bases aligning to TRBD2. CDR3 length: 14 residues. Germline values: CDR1 LNHNV, CDR2 YYDKDF (reference sequence). Trimming took 0 bases from V and 6 from J; bases not matched to a gene: 4. The DNA for the CDR3 is TGTGCCACCAGCAGAGAGACCGGGACTAGCGAGCAGTACTTC. Its protein product is CATSRETGTSEQYF.

This clonotype was counted many times. The chain uses TRBV6-5 and TRBJ2-7; D might be TRBD2 (6 bases). Germline V gene data show CDR1 as MNHEY and CDR2 as SVGAGI. This CDR3 is 17 amino acids long. Between the trimmed V and J ends, which lost 0 bases and 3 bases, there was a span of 18 bases. The CDR3 DNA reads as TGTGCCAGCAGTTACTCGTCCCCAGGCGGGATTGGCTACGAGCAGTACTTC. Translated, it gives CASSYSSPGGIGYEQYF.

The V call is TRBV20-1, the J call TRBJ2-7; D could derive from TRBD1 or TRBD2 (6 bases each). The J call may be incorrect, as the DNA end agrees better with TRBJ2-5. CDR1 is DFQATT and CDR2 is SNEGSKA in the germline V gene (reference sequence). This CDR3 is 13 amino acids long. The CDR3 bases are TGCAGTGCTAGCACAGGGACTCAAGAGACCCAGTACTTC. Translating gives CSASTGTQETQYF.

This clonotype has a single count. V gene TRBV20-1 combines with J gene TRBJ2-5; 13 nucleotides line up with TRBD2. The last part of the DNA fits TRBJ2-4 better; the J call may be wrong. The germline V gene encodes CDR1 DFQATT and CDR2 SNEGSKA (reference sequence). The CDR3 consists of 15 residues. CDR3 sequence: CSARVGGLAGTIQYF. For the CDR3, the DNA is TGCAGTGCTAGAGTGGGGGGACTAGCGGGAACCATTCAGTACTTC.

This clonotype was detected many times. V is TRBV9 and J is TRBJ1-1; no firm D call. Trimming removed 4 bases at V and 4 bases at J, with 14 bases between. The CDR3 has 14 residues. From germline, CDR1 is SGDLS and CDR2 YYNGEE. The CDR3 region is CASSPWEIPTEAFF. The CDR3 DNA reads as TGTGCCAGCAGCCCCTGGGAGATTCCCACTGAAGCTTTCTTT.

V usage is TRBV29-1 and J usage is TRBJ1-2; D may be TRBD1 (6 bases). Deletions cut 0 bases from V and 13 bases from J, with 15 bases between. The CDR3 runs to 12 residues. Germline V lookup: CDR1 SQVTM, CDR2 ANQGSEA. The CDR3 here is CSVEDLTLTGTF. The CDR3 DNA reads as TGCAGCGTTGAAGATCTTACCTTGACAGGCACCTTC.

The J gene is TRBJ2-7, the V gene TRBV20-1; the match to TRBD1 covers 7 bases. This CDR3 is built from 14 residues. J lost 3 bases, V lost 2 bases, and 7 bases had no gene match. Germline lookup yields CDR1 DFQATT and CDR2 SNEGSKA (reference sequence). This CDR3 reads CSARPGTAIYEQYF. The CDR3 DNA reads TGCAGTGCTAGACCAGGGACAGCAATCTACGAGCAGTACTTC.

The V and J genes are TRBV7-9 and TRBJ1-2, with TRBD1 identical over 8 bases. There are 17 residues in the CDR3. The germline V gene encodes CDR1 SEHNR and CDR2 FQNEAQ (reference sequence). The V and J ends lost 5 bases and 8 bases, in that order; junction bases with no gene match: 19. The DNA of the CDR3 is TGTGCCAGCAGCAAGGACAGGGAAGAGGGGTTGTCCGGAGGCTACACCTTC. Encoded protein: CASSKDREEGLSGGYTF. The whole variable domain, remainder taken from reference TRBV7-9 and TRBJ1-2, is DTGVSQNPRHKITKRGQNVTFRCDPISEHNRLYWYRQTLGQGPEFLTYFQNEAQLEKSRLLSDRFSAERPKGSFSTLEIQRTEQGDSAMYLCASSKDREEGLSGGYTFGSGTRLTVV.

The V gene is TRBV7-2, the J gene TRBJ2-5, with D unresolved. V was trimmed by 3 bases and J by 5 bases, leaving 4 bases between them. The CDR3 consists of 11 residues. Germline assignment: CDR1 SGHTA and CDR2 FQGNSA. The CDR3 loop reads CASSLPETQYF. In nucleotides, the CDR3 is TGTGCCAGCAGCTTGCCTGAGACCCAGTACTTC. Full variable domain (remainder filled in from reference TRBV7-2 and TRBJ2-5): GAGVSQSPSNKVTEKGKDVELRCDPISGHTALYWYRQSLGQGLEFLIYFQGNSAPDKSGLPSDRFSAERTGGSVSTLTIQRTQQEDSAVYLCASSLPETQYFGPGTRLLVL.

This clonotype was picked up one time. The chain has TRBV15 and TRBJ1-5; 7 bases are a match to TRBD1. The CDR3 loop spans 13 amino acids. Germline lookup yields CDR1 LNHNV and CDR2 YYDKDF (reference sequence). V gave up 5 bases and J gave up 6 bases; unmatched junction bases: 4. CDR3 sequence: CATSGQAGQPQHF. In nucleotides, the CDR3 is TGTGCCACCAGCGGACAGGCGGGTCAGCCCCAGCATTTT. Looking up the rest from reference TRBV15 and TRBJ1-5 gives the full variable domain: DAMVIQNPRYQVTQFGKPVTLSCSQTLNHNVMYWYQQKSSQAPKLLFHYYDKDFNNEADTPDNFQSRRPNTSFCFLDIRSPGLGDTAMYLCATSGQAGQPQHFGDGTRLSIL.

This clonotype was counted many times. V and J are TRBV15 and TRBJ1-6; D might be TRBD1 (6 bases). Trimming shortened V by 0 bases and J by 6 bases, and 9 bases separated the two germline ends. This CDR3 has 15 residues. The germline V gene encodes CDR1 LNHNV and CDR2 YYDKDF (reference sequence). The CDR3 bases are TGTGCCACCAGCAGAGAGGCAGGGGCTAATTCACCCCTCCACTTT. It codes for CATSREAGANSPLHF.

This clonotype was observed many times. The rearrangement links TRBV5-1 to TRBJ2-1; D perhaps matches TRBD1 (6 bases). Trimming pared 5 bases from V and 0 bases from J, leaving 9 bases between. The CDR3 is made up of 14 amino acids. Germline-derived CDR1 and CDR2 are SGHRS and YFSETQ. CDR3 region: CASSLGGSYNEQFF. The CDR3 nucleotides are TGCGCCAGCAGTTTAGGGGGCTCCTACAATGAGCAGTTCTTC.

This clonotype was seen ten or more times. V gene TRBV6-5 combines with J gene TRBJ2-7, with 16 bases identical to TRBD2. Germline V CDR1 and CDR2: MNHEY, SVGAGI. V gave up 0 bases and J gave up 10 bases; unmatched junction bases: 3. The CDR3 totals 15 residues. For the CDR3, the DNA is TGTGCCAGCAGTTACTCAGGGACTAGCGGGAGGGAACAGTACTTC. It translates to CASSYSGTSGREQYF.

The rearrangement uses TRBV10-2 and TRBJ2-1, with D perhaps matching TRBD1 (5 bases). V was clipped by 4 bases and J by 6 bases, with 16 bases between them. Looked up from germline, CDR1 is WSHSY and CDR2 is SAAADI. The CDR3 covers 15 residues. For the CDR3, the DNA is TGCGCCAGCAGTGCAGGACCAGGGTTAGGCAATGAGCAGTTCTTC. Translating it yields CASSAGPGLGNEQFF.

The V gene is TRBV2, the J gene TRBJ1-6; D not certain. The CDR3 length is 14 residues. Trimming stripped 3 bases from V and 9 bases from J, with 12 bases between. CDR1 SNHLY and CDR2 FYNNEI come from the germline V gene. This CDR3 is CASSEAVGGSPLHF. CDR3 coding DNA: TGTGCCAGCAGTGAGGCCGTGGGAGGTTCACCCCTCCACTTT.

This clonotype was picked up a small number of times. The gene calls are TRBV7-8 and TRBJ1-1, with D unresolved. CDR1 and CDR2 (germline): SGHVS, FQNEAQ. CDR3 length: 14 amino acids. The V end lost 7 bases, the J end lost 0 bases, and 12 bases lay between the germline ends. CDR3 sequence: CASNVWGMNTEAFF. CDR3 bases: TGTGCCAGCAATGTGTGGGGTATGAACACTGAAGCTTTCTTT.

V usage is TRBV7-2 and J usage is TRBJ1-3; D gene unclear. Germline CDR1 reads SGHTA; CDR2 reads FQGNSA. With 6 bases removed from V and 0 bases from J, the gap between germline ends came to 12 bases. This CDR3 is 15 amino acids long. For the CDR3, the DNA is TGTGCCAGCAGACCTGCCCGGGACTCTGGAAACACCATATATTTT. Residues: CASRPARDSGNTIYF.

This chain links TRBV12-3 or TRBV12-4 with TRBJ2-2; no clear D gene. V gave up 3 bases and J gave up 5 bases, with 10 bases separating them. CDR3 length: 14 residues. The CDR3 reads CASSFGGGTGELFF. For the CDR3, the DNA is TGTGCCAGCAGTTTCGGCGGTGGGACCGGGGAGCTGTTTTTT.

In this sample, this clonotype turned up a few times. The gene calls are TRBV5-6 and TRBJ2-7; D gene unclear. Trimming took 4 bases from V and 3 from J, leaving 20 bases between them. Germline CDR1 is SGHDT and CDR2 is YYEEEE. This CDR3 contains 16 residues. For the CDR3, the DNA is TGTGCCAGCAGCCAACAACGGCGTAAACCCAACTACGAGCAGTACGTC. Its translation is CASSQQRRKPNYEQYV.

The chain uses TRBV9 and TRBJ2-7, with TRBD2 identical over 9 bases. Losses at the gene ends were 4 bases for V and 6 bases for J; bases not matched to a gene: 5. The CDR3 is 13 amino acids. Looked up from germline, CDR1 is SGDLS and CDR2 is YYNGEE. CDR3 amino acids: CASSKAGGLEQYF. CDR3 nucleotide sequence: TGTGCCAGCAGCAAGGCGGGGGGGCTCGAGCAGTACTTC.

The J gene is TRBJ2-5, the V gene TRBV7-3; D possibly uses TRBD1 or TRBD2 (6 bases each). Per germline, CDR1 SGHTA and CDR2 FQGTGA. Trimming took off 1 base at V and 4 bases at J, with 10 bases between the two ends. CDR3 length equals 14 residues. The CDR3: CASSLNGGRETQYF. The CDR3 DNA is TGTGCCAGCAGCTTAAATGGGGGGCGAGAGACCCAGTACTTC.

This chain joins TRBV6-5 and TRBJ2-1; D is unclear. CDR1 and CDR2 from the germline V gene are MNHEY and SVGAGI. The CDR3 consists of 14 residues. Trimming left V 0 bases short and J 9 bases short, with 12 bases between. CDR3 nucleotide sequence: TGTGCCAGCAGTTACTCTAAAACTAACGGTGAGCAGTTCTTC. Amino acids: CASSYSKTNGEQFF.

Only one count was recorded for this clonotype. The rearrangement uses TRBV20-1 and TRBJ2-3, with 7 bases matching TRBD2. Losses at the gene ends were 6 bases for V and 4 bases for J; bases not matched to a gene: 13. CDR3 length equals 15 residues. Germline CDR1 reads DFQATT; CDR2 reads SNEGSKA (reference sequence). The CDR3 region is CSASRSGGASDTQYF. The CDR3 nucleotides are TGCAGTGCCAGTAGGTCGGGAGGTGCGTCAGATACGCAGTATTTT.

In this sample, this clonotype turned up many times. The genes are TRBV10-3 and TRBJ2-6; TRBD1 might be the D (5 bases). The CDR3 consists of 15 residues. Germline CDR1 and CDR2: ENHRY and SYGVKD. Trimming shortened V by 8 bases and J by 0 bases, and 11 bases separated the two germline ends. The CDR3 DNA reads TGTGCCATCTCGACAGAGCCCTCTGGGGCCAACGTCCTGACTTTC. Amino acid sequence: CAISTEPSGANVLTF.

This clonotype has more than one count but fewer than ten. The chain links TRBV7-8 to TRBJ2-3; tentatively, D is TRBD2 (6 bases). Per germline, CDR1 SGHVS and CDR2 FQNEAQ. V dropped 7 bases and J dropped 4 bases, with 15 bases sitting between them. The CDR3 loop spans 14 amino acids. CDR3 sequence (DNA): TGTGCCAGCAAGGCCCCATGGAGGGCAGATACGCAGTATTTT. As protein: CASKAPWRADTQYF.